This record concerns one T cell receptor (beta chain) sequence. Antigen specificity is unknown. The data were obtained in a study of T cells in localized non-small cell lung cancer. Germline V gene sequence: CDR1 LGHNA, CDR2 YSLEER. This CDR3 spans 15 amino acids. V lost 1 base to trimming and J lost 3 bases, with 13 bases between them. Study-wide results and caveats: Longer overall survival was seen with higher T cell density measured in blood. Uninvolved adjacent lung showed peak T cell clonality, exceeding tumor. Heterogeneity remains possible, as sequencing covered one tumor region only. The appearance of a median roughly 53 of the top 100 tumor clones was seen in adjacent lung.

The repertoire was sequenced with immunoSEQ multiplex PCR; TCRdb's copy has only in-frame clones and lacks some. The repertoire holds 30,000 to 35,000 clones, with 70% to 90% as singletons. The receptor comes from a female donor older than 55 with stage I lung adenocarcinoma. This sample comprised peripheral blood, obtained before any cancer treatment. The chain uses TRBV4-3 and TRBJ2-7, with D perhaps TRBD1 (7 bases). The CDR3 protein is CASSQVSGGYYEQYF. The CDR3 coding sequence is TGCGCCAGCAGCCAAGTTTCAGGGGGGTACTACGAGCAGTACTTC.